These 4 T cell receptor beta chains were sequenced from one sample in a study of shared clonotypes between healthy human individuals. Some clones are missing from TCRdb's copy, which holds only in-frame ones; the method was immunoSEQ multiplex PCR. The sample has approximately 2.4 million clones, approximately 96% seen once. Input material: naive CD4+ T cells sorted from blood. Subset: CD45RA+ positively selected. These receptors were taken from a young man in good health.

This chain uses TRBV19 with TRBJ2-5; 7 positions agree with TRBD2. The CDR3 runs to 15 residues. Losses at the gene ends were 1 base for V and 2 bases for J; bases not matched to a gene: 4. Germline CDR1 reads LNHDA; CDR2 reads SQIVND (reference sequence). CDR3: CASSIGGTIQETQYF. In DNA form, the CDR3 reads TGTGCCAGTAGTATAGGCGGGACTATACAAGAGACCCAGTACTTC.

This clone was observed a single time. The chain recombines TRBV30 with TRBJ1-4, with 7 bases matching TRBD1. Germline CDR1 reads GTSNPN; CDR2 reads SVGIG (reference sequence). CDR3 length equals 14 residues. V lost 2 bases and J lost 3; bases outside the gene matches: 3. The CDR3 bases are TGTGCCTGGAGTCGGGGGACAGCTAATGAAAAACTGTTTTTT. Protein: CAWSRGTANEKLFF.

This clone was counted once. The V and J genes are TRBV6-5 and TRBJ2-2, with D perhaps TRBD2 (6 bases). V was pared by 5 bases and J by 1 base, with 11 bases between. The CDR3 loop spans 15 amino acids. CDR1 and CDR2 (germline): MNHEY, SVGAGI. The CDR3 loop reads CASSLAQGNTGELFF. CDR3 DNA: TGTGCCAGCAGTCTAGCGCAGGGGAACACCGGGGAGCTGTTTTTT.

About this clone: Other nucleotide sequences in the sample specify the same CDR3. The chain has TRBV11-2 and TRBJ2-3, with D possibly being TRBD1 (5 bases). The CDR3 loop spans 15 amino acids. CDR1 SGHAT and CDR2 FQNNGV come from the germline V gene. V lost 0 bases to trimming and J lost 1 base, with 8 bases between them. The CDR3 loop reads CASSLDGRGTDTQYF. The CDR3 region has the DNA TGTGCCAGCAGCTTAGATGGCAGGGGCACAGATACGCAGTATTTT.